This TCR beta chain was captured by sequencing in a study of T cell clonotyping in hematopoietic cell transplantation. The length of the CDR3 is 16 residues. V dropped 1 base and J dropped 7; count of bases not matched to a gene: 9. Germline V lookup: CDR1 SGHRS, CDR2 YFSETQ. Sequenced by immunoSEQ multiplex PCR; TCRdb stores in-frame clones only, minus some. The profile shows about 16,000 clones, about 92% of them singletons. Time point meaning: recipient sample about 28 days before transplant, after cytoreduction. The TCR was taken from a man between 18 and 29 years old with biphenotypic leukemia. Some clones in this sample may be carry-over from other donors' samples. Material: peripheral blood mononuclear cells, obtained before stem cell transplant. The chain joins TRBV5-1 to TRBJ2-1, with 9 bases identical to TRBD1. CDR3 sequence (DNA): TGCGCCAGCAGCTTGTCAGGACAGGGGTTGAGTAATGAGCAGTTCTTC. Translation gives CASSLSGQGLSNEQFF.